This T cell receptor (beta chain) was captured by sequencing in a study of blood T cell repertoires in COVID-19. Study information: COVID-19 samples from acute and convalescent phases originated in the United States, Italy and Spain. T cells, B-cell-depleted T cells, or PBMCs supplied cDNA or gDNA.

This CDR3 spans 15 amino acids. The V gene's germline CDR1 is LGHDT and CDR2 YNNKEL (reference sequence). V lost 3 bases to trimming and J lost 7 bases, with 15 bases between them. Original handling: Scientists estimated how many nucleated cells there were by amplifying reference gene primers. The repertoire was sequenced with immunoSEQ multiplex PCR; TCRdb's copy has only in-frame clones and lacks some. That table is the source of V, J and clone size, and D and trimming were worked out from the DNA. This table has approximately 260,000 clones, less than 85% appearing once. V and J are TRBV3-1 (or the pseudogene TRBV3-2) and TRBJ2-2; perhaps TRBD2 as D (6 bases). The TCR originated in a woman of 80 years or more with active or convalescent COVID-19. Sequenced sample: peripheral blood. CDR3 amino acids: CASSQEGRLDGELFF. In DNA, the CDR3 is TGTGCCAGCAGCCAGGAGGGTCGGCTCGACGGGGAGCTGTTTTTT.